Below, one T cell receptor (beta chain) is given with its context. The target antigen is unknown. This entry comes from a study of cytomegalovirus exposure and HLA in healthy donors. Findings of the study overall: Further analysis, carried out later, found HLA-associated TCR beta chains more clonally expanded than equally common other chains.

Trimming removed 3 bases from V and 4 bases from J; junction bases left unmatched: 11. The CDR3 loop spans 17 amino acids. Germline V gene lookup returns CDR1 LNHDA and CDR2 SQIVND (reference sequence). Primers included in the PCR were 60 Vbeta and 13 Jbeta primers. Using immunoSEQ multiplex PCR, the repertoire was profiled, and TCRdb retains in-frame clones only, with some absent. This sample has about 280,000 clones; approximately 90% occur once, and the top ten carry more than 2%. This receptor was identified in a woman aged 18-30 years in good health and CMV-seronegative. V is TRBV19 and J is TRBJ1-5, with TRBD1 matching over 8 bases. Input material: PBMCs. The CDR3 loop is CASSIHRDRIRNQPQHF. The CDR3 coding sequence is TGTGCCAGTAGTATCCACCGGGACAGGATACGGAATCAGCCCCAGCATTTT.